The 25 T cell receptor beta chains below come from one sample, sequenced in a study of T cells in Graves' hyperthyroidism and ophthalmopathy (dated by TCRdb to about 2019). Receptor amplification or capture employed multiplex PCR. The run used an Illumina HiSeq 2000. The TCR beta CDR3 regions were amplified from RNA transcripts. The TCR CDR3 was subjected to a first round of RT-PCR using the HTBI primer set and the Qiagen OneStep RT-PCR kit. TCRdb applied fastp at Q25 and MiXCR to the public reads, then kept only in-frame beta chains. A single entry per CDR3 protein holds the most common genes and DNA from its merged rows. Present in this sample are almost 600,000 distinct CDR3 sequences, roughly 46% of which were seen just once. The ten largest make up more than 7.5% of the sample. The sequencing input was peripheral blood or thyroid tissue (not recorded which). Receptors were obtained from a woman younger than 30 with Graves' hyperthyroidism.

For this clonotype: This CDR3 fails to terminate in the conserved phenylalanine or tryptophan, so it likely reflects a read error. No DNA is shown, since the ends of the CDR3 on it are uncertain; the CDR3 is the one TCRdb lists. The chain joins TRBV15 to TRBJ2-6; the table names TRBD1, a call not compared with the DNA. The germline V gene has CDR1 LNHNV and CDR2 YYDKDF (reference sequence). Ends included, the CDR3 has 17 residues. Here the CDR3 reads CATSRDTGAPGANVLVL.

V gene TRBV20-1 combines with J gene TRBJ2-5, with 10 bases aligning to TRBD2. This CDR3 is 13 amino acids long. The trim removed 7 bases at V and 1 base at J, leaving 3 bases unmatched. Germline CDR1 is DFQATT and CDR2 is SNEGSKA (reference sequence). In DNA form, the CDR3 reads TGCAGTGAGCTAGCGGGAGCCCAAGAGACCCAGTACTTC. This translates into CSELAGAQETQYF.

This chain uses TRBV5-1 with TRBJ1-1; D might be TRBD1 (5 bases). Trimming shortened V by 2 bases and J by 4 bases, and 15 bases separated the two germline ends. The CDR3 totals 15 residues. The germline V gene has CDR1 SGHRS and CDR2 YFSETQ. CDR3 in amino acids: CASSLRTGSGTEAFF. CDR3 nucleotide sequence: TGCGCCAGCAGCTTAAGAACAGGTTCCGGCACTGAAGCTTTCTTT.

This clonotype has only a few counts. The gene calls are TRBV29-1 and TRBJ2-1; unclear D gene. The V gene lost 1 base and the J gene lost 0 bases, with 4 bases spanning the gap. The length of the CDR3 is 13 residues. Germline assignment: CDR1 SQVTM and CDR2 ANQGSEA. CDR3 in amino acids: CSVEGSSYNEQFF. The CDR3 DNA sequence: TGCAGCGTTGAAGGAAGCTCCTACAATGAGCAGTTCTTC.

This clonotype occurred many times. V and J are TRBV7-8 and TRBJ2-7; perhaps TRBD2 as D (6 bases). This CDR3 spans 14 amino acids. V was clipped by 5 bases and J by 9 bases, with 20 bases between them. Germline CDR1 reads SGHVS; CDR2 reads FQNEAQ. The CDR3 DNA follows: TGTGCCAGCAGCCCCCCGGCTAGCGTTCGAGGGCAGTACTTC. As protein: CASSPPASVRGQYF.

This clonotype has more than one count but fewer than ten. V usage is TRBV10-1 and J usage is TRBJ2-5; tentative D call: TRBD1 (5 bases). Germline V CDR1 and CDR2: WNHNN, SYGVQD (reference sequence). Trimming stripped 2 bases from V and 5 bases from J, with 12 bases between. The CDR3 has 14 residues. CDR3 in DNA: TGCGCCAGCAGTGAGGCAGGGCCCCGGGAGACCCAGTACTTC. This encodes CASSEAGPRETQYF.

The J gene is TRBJ1-1, the V gene TRBV6-1; TRBD1 matches 11 bases. CDR3 length equals 16 residues. Germline V gives CDR1 MNHNS, CDR2 SASEGT. The V gene end was trimmed by 6 bases and the J gene end by 0 bases; junction bases not matched to a gene: 6. The CDR3: CASSPGTGGLNTEAFF. The CDR3, as DNA: TGTGCCAGCAGCCCCGGGACAGGGGGTTTGAACACTGAAGCTTTCTTT.

This clonotype appeared many times. This chain joins TRBV20-1 and TRBJ1-5, with D unclear. The CDR3 length is 14 residues. The V end lost 0 bases, the J end lost 5 bases, and 11 bases lay between the germline ends. CDR1 is DFQATT and CDR2 is SNEGSKA in the germline V gene (reference sequence). The CDR3 loop is CSARDRPGHQPQHF. The CDR3, as DNA: TGCAGTGCTAGAGATAGGCCCGGCCATCAGCCCCAGCATTTT.

This clonotype was found many times. This chain links TRBV27 with TRBJ2-6; D gene unclear. This CDR3 region has 13 residues. Trimming pared 6 bases from V and 0 bases from J, leaving 3 bases between. The germline CDR1 and CDR2 sequences are MNHEY and SMNVEV (reference sequence). CDR3 nucleotides: TGTGCCAGCAGGGACTCTGGGGCCAACGTCCTGACTTTC. Protein sequence: CASRDSGANVLTF. The full variable domain, with the rest looked up from reference TRBV27 and TRBJ2-6, is EAQVTQNPRYLITVTGKKLTVTCSQNMNHEYMSWYRQDPGLGLRQIYYSMNVEVTDKGDVPEGYKVSRKEKRNFPLILESPSPNQTSLYFCASRDSGANVLTFGAGSRLTVL.

In this sample, this clonotype turned up once. Possible read error: a much larger clone is one base away. The J gene is TRBJ1-5, the V gene TRBV7-2; no definite D call. This CDR3 is built from 13 residues. The V and J ends lost 2 bases and 6 bases respectively, with 8 bases between them. Germline V lookup: CDR1 SGHTA, CDR2 FQGNSA. The CDR3 DNA is TGTGCCAGCAGCTTAAATCGGAGTCAGCCCCAGCATTTT. This encodes CASSLNRSQPQHF.

This clonotype has a count of ten or more. The chain recombines TRBV29-1 with TRBJ1-1; D gene unclear. CDR3 length equals 15 residues. Germline CDR1 is SQVTM and CDR2 is ANQGSEA. V was clipped by 3 bases and J by 5 bases, with 19 bases between them. As DNA, the CDR3 is TGCAGCGTTGAGACGATGGATACCAGGAGAACTGAAGCTTTCTTT. Translated: CSVETMDTRRTEAFF.

This clonotype has at least ten counts. The rearrangement uses TRBV7-2 and TRBJ1-5, with TRBD1 as a possible D gene (6 bases). The CDR3 runs 14 residues. Between the trimmed V and J ends, which lost 5 bases and 4 bases, there was a span of 12 bases. The V gene's germline CDR1 is SGHTA and CDR2 FQGNSA. CDR3 sequence: CASSGGGANQPQHF. In DNA form, the CDR3 reads TGTGCCAGCAGCGGAGGGGGGGCGAATCAGCCCCAGCATTTT.

This clonotype was seen many times. The chain carries TRBV19 and TRBJ2-7; D ambiguous. Between the trimmed V and J ends, which lost 3 bases and 5 bases, there was a span of 11 bases. CDR1 and CDR2 from the germline V gene are LNHDA and SQIVND (reference sequence). The CDR3 spans 13 residues. The CDR3 region is CASSMRTAHEQYF. The CDR3 DNA sequence: TGTGCCAGTAGTATGAGGACGGCACACGAGCAGTACTTC.

This clonotype has ten or more counts. The chain has TRBV9 and TRBJ2-5; a possible D gene is TRBD1 (6 bases). V shed 3 bases and J shed 5 bases, with 14 bases lying between them. Germline CDR1 reads SGDLS; CDR2 reads YYNGEE. The CDR3 consists of 14 residues. The CDR3 region is CASSEGQPQETQYF. Written as DNA, the CDR3 is TGTGCCAGCAGCGAAGGACAGCCACAGGAGACCCAGTACTTC.

This clonotype was observed many times. The chain carries TRBV2 and TRBJ2-6; TRBD1 agrees at 12 bases. The J segment lost 2 bases and the V segment lost 6 bases, leaving 5 bases of the junction unmatched. The CDR3 sequence is 17 residues long. Germline V gives CDR1 SNHLY, CDR2 FYNNEI. The CDR3 loop is CASRSGTGGAGANVLTF. CDR3 nucleotides: TGTGCCAGCAGGTCCGGGACAGGGGGCGCTGGGGCCAACGTCCTGACTTTC.

V gene TRBV4-2 combines with J gene TRBJ2-7, with TRBD1 matching over 9 bases. Germline V lookup: CDR1 LGHNA, CDR2 YNFKEQ. J gave up 2 bases and V 0 bases, and 5 bases lay outside the gene matches. This CDR3 region has 16 residues. The CDR3 loop is CASSQDETGGPYEQYF. The CDR3 DNA follows: TGTGCCAGCAGCCAAGATGAGACAGGGGGGCCCTACGAGCAGTACTTC.

This clonotype showed up just a few times. The gene calls are TRBV7-8 and TRBJ2-6; 13 nucleotides line up with TRBD2. Looked up from germline, CDR1 is SGHVS and CDR2 is FQNEAQ. The CDR3 is made up of 17 amino acids. V was clipped by 6 bases and J by 0 bases; unmatched bases: 2. The CDR3, as DNA: TGTGCCAGCAGTACTAGCGGGAGGGCCTCTGGGGCCAACGTCCTGACTTTC. Amino acid sequence: CASSTSGRASGANVLTF.

Details on this clonotype: A much larger clone sits a single nucleotide away, making a read error possible. This sequence joins TRBV5-1 and TRBJ1-1; D is perhaps TRBD1 (5 bases). V was pared by 0 bases and J by 0 bases, with 9 bases between. CDR3 length: 15 residues. Germline V CDR1 and CDR2: SGHRS, YFSETQ. Here the CDR3 DNA reads TGCGCCAGCAGCTTGGGACAGCAATTGAACACTGAAGCTTTCTTT. Translating gives CASSLGQQLNTEAFF.

The sample holds many counts of this clonotype. The chain carries TRBV13 and TRBJ2-7, with 15 bases fitting TRBD2. With 5 bases clipped from V and 3 bases from J, the junction kept 8 bases outside the gene matches. Per germline, CDR1 PRHDT and CDR2 FYEKMQ (reference sequence). This CDR3 has 17 amino acids. This CDR3 is CASSLTGTSGRSYEQYF. The CDR3 DNA reads as TGTGCCAGCAGCCTAACAGGGACTAGCGGGAGGAGCTACGAGCAGTACTTC.

The CDR3 loop is CASSSGGLAYNEQFF. As DNA, the CDR3 is TGTGCCAGTAGTTCCGGGGGACTAGCCTACAATGAGCAGTTCTTC. The gene calls are TRBV19 and TRBJ2-1; 8 positions agree with TRBD2. The CDR3 sequence is 15 residues long. V lost 5 bases to trimming and J lost 2 bases; unmatched junction nucleotides: 5. The V gene's germline CDR1 is LNHDA and CDR2 SQIVND (reference sequence). The full variable domain, its missing parts supplied by reference TRBV19 and TRBJ2-1, is DGGITQSPKYLFRKEGQNVTLSCEQNLNHDAMYWYRQDPGQGLRLIYYSQIVNDFQKGDIAEGYSVSREKKESFPLTVTSAQKNPTAFYLCASSSGGLAYNEQFFGPGTRLTVL.

V usage is TRBV7-8 and J usage is TRBJ2-7; no clear D. V lost 5 bases, J lost 2 bases, and 13 bases lay in between. CDR3 length: 14 residues. Germline V lookup: CDR1 SGHVS, CDR2 FQNEAQ. CDR3: CASSPDAIPYEQYF. The CDR3 DNA sequence: TGTGCCAGCAGCCCTGACGCAATTCCCTACGAGCAGTACTTC.

Comment on this clonotype: At one of its ends the junction is not consistent with the germline gene, which may arise from a read error. The CDR3 DNA reads TGTGCCAGCAGCCGGACAGGAAGCCTCTCCTACGGGCAGTACTTC. Residues: CASSRTGSLSYGQYF. The chain joins TRBV12-3 or TRBV12-4 to TRBJ2-7, with 7 bases matching TRBD1. The length of the CDR3 is 15 residues.

This clonotype appeared many times. V usage is TRBV7-3 and J usage is TRBJ1-1, with 7 bases matching TRBD1. The trim removed 0 bases at V and 4 bases at J, leaving 8 bases unmatched. Germline loops: CDR1 SGHTA, CDR2 FQGTGA. CDR3 length: 16 residues. The DNA for the CDR3 is TGTGCCAGCAGCTTAACACGGGACAGTGGATTCACTGAAGCTTTCTTT. Translation: CASSLTRDSGFTEAFF. The variable domain in full, with the rest retrieved from reference TRBV7-3 and TRBJ1-1, is GAGVSQTPSNKVTEKGKYVELRCDPISGHTALYWYRQSLGQGPEFLIYFQGTGAADDSGLPNDRFFAVRPEGSVSTLKIQRTERGDSAVYLCASSLTRDSGFTEAFFGQGTRLTVV.

This clonotype has at least ten counts. The chain is built from TRBV2 and TRBJ2-7; 9 bases match TRBD2. V shed 2 bases and J 4 bases; nucleotides not matched to a gene: 6. Germline CDR1 reads SNHLY; CDR2 reads FYNNEI. This CDR3 spans 15 amino acids. This CDR3 reads CASSESASGKYEQYF. CDR3 DNA sequence: TGTGCCAGCAGTGAAAGTGCTAGCGGGAAATACGAGCAGTACTTC.

As for this clonotype: A read error is possible here, since a much larger clone lies one base away. The CDR3 here is CASSLSFYERYF. In nucleotides, the CDR3 is TGTGCCAGCAGTTTGAGCTTCTACGAGCGGTACTTC. The rearrangement joins TRBV6-1 to TRBJ2-7; D is ambiguous. This CDR3 is built from 12 residues. Looked up from germline, CDR1 is MNHNS and CDR2 is SASEGT.